This TCR beta chain was observed in a study of blood T cells in healthy people across ages. General observations from the study: While age rose, TCR beta diversity per million T cells dropped in a roughly linear way. Calculation of diversity from one million T cells yielded estimates considered to be underestimates.

A second about 7 to 12 cycle PCR used barcoded and J-beta primers. TCRdb re-derived calls from the 5' RACE reads in MiXCR, one entry per CDR3 protein. The sample consists of 760,000 or so distinct CDR3 sequences, approximately 25% of them appearing once. Points on this clonotype: Its antigen is undetermined.

Trimming removed 3 bases from V and 9 bases from J, with 12 bases in between. The CDR3 has 12 residues. Germline V CDR1 and CDR2: SGHRS, YFSETQ. The data also belong to a second study, concerning T cells of mothers and their children. That study reports: Added by the second PCR's M1S primer were sample barcodes and 2-4 random nucleotides. T cell clones that were persistent and microchimeric went undetected.

Sequencing used blood. The TCR originated in a boy aged 5-17 years in good health. This chain uses TRBV5-1 with TRBJ2-5; D unclear. CDR3 nucleotides: TGCGCCAGCAGCTCGGACGGAAGGGCCCAGTACTTC. It encodes CASSSDGRAQYF.